Here is one T cell receptor (beta chain) with its context. The antigen is undetermined. The data stem from a study of T cells expressing NK-cell markers. Study-wide results and caveats: Dominant NKG2C+ clonotypes in five or six donors made up about 1.0-7.5% of CD8+ T cells.

From the 5' RACE reads, TCRdb lists one entry per CDR3 protein and no DNA. Its table lists about 460,000 distinct CDR3 sequences. The germline V gene has CDR1 DFQATT and CDR2 SNEGSKA (reference sequence). This CDR3 contains 14 residues. The sequence came from a woman aged 45-60 years in good health. The V and J genes are TRBV20-1 and TRBJ2-3; TCRdb gives TRBD2 as the D gene, but with no DNA this cannot be confirmed. The specimen was blood T cells: a sorted CD56 or NKG2C T cell subset, CD4+ or CD8+ T cells, or bulk PBMC T cells (not recorded which). The chain's CDR3 is CSASLAAATDTQYF.